Listed below are T cell receptor beta chains from one sample, sequenced in a study of cytomegalovirus exposure and HLA in healthy donors. Measured with immunoSEQ multiplex PCR; TCRdb has only the in-frame clones, and not every one. Of some 140,000 clones in the sample, 70% to 80% are singletons; the top ten hold 2.5% to 3.5%. Sequencing was performed on PBMCs. These TCRs come from a female donor in good health and CMV-seronegative. Each CDR3 is given with its conserved first and last residue. Fields, in order: clone size, CDR3 length, J gene, V gene, D gene, CDR3 DNA, CDR3 protein. A D gene is named only where the DNA matches it firmly. Clone size, where shown, is once, few, many, or a class for clones that have expanded.

clone_size: -; cdr3_length: 14; j_call: TRBJ2-5; v_call: TRBV7-2; d_call: -; cdr3_nt: TGTGCCAGCAGCTCTCGAGACACTGTAGAGACCCAGTACTTC; cdr3_aa: CASSSRDTVETQYF
clone_size: few; cdr3_length: 14; j_call: TRBJ1-3; v_call: TRBV5-1; d_call: -; cdr3_nt: TGCGCCAGCAGCCCAGACTACTCTGGAAACACCATATATTTT; cdr3_aa: CASSPDYSGNTIYF
clone_size: -; cdr3_length: 13; j_call: TRBJ1-1; v_call: TRBV4-3; d_call: -; cdr3_nt: TGCGCCAGCAGCTTACAGGGCAGCCCTGAAGCTTTCTTT; cdr3_aa: CASSLQGSPEAFF
clone_size: -; cdr3_length: 15; j_call: TRBJ2-1; v_call: TRBV6-5; d_call: TRBD2; cdr3_nt: TGTGCCAGCAGTTATCTAGCGGACTCCTACAATGAGCAGTTCTTC; cdr3_aa: CASSYLADSYNEQFF
clone_size: -; cdr3_length: 20; j_call: TRBJ2-2; v_call: TRBV7-6; d_call: -; cdr3_nt: TGTGCCAGCACCCCTGACCTGAGATCAGGGAAGGTTGGGAACACCGGGGAGCTGTTTTTT; cdr3_aa: CASTPDLRSGKVGNTGELFF
clone_size: few; cdr3_length: 16; j_call: TRBJ1-1; v_call: TRBV7-9; d_call: -; cdr3_nt: TGTGCCAGCAGCATCGGACAAGGCTCTTGGAACACTGAAGCTTTCTTT; cdr3_aa: CASSIGQGSWNTEAFF
clone_size: -; cdr3_length: 15; j_call: TRBJ2-2; v_call: TRBV9; d_call: TRBD1; cdr3_nt: TGTGCCAGCAGCACCAGACAGGGACGCACCGGGGAGCTGTTTTTT; cdr3_aa: CASSTRQGRTGELFF
clone_size: once; cdr3_length: 14; j_call: TRBJ2-1; v_call: TRBV12-5; d_call: TRBD1; cdr3_nt: TGTGCTAGTGGTTTGGACAGGGGGCTCGGAGAGCAGTTCTTC; cdr3_aa: CASGLDRGLGEQFF
clone_size: -; cdr3_length: 15; j_call: TRBJ2-5; v_call: TRBV30; d_call: TRBD2; cdr3_nt: TGTGCCTGGAGTACCGGGGGACTAGCGGGAGAGACCCAGTACTTC; cdr3_aa: CAWSTGGLAGETQYF
clone_size: -; cdr3_length: 13; j_call: TRBJ2-1; v_call: TRBV7-2; d_call: -; cdr3_nt: TGTGCCAGCAGCTTAGGGCTAGCGAATGAGCAGTTCTTC; cdr3_aa: CASSLGLANEQFF
clone_size: -; cdr3_length: 14; j_call: TRBJ2-7; v_call: TRBV10-3; d_call: -; cdr3_nt: TGTGCCATCAGTGATCGGAGGCGCCCCGACGAGCAGTACTTC; cdr3_aa: CAISDRRRPDEQYF
clone_size: -; cdr3_length: 15; j_call: TRBJ2-3; v_call: TRBV27; d_call: TRBD2; cdr3_nt: TGTGCCAGCAGTTTATCGCCGGGAGGGGCAGATACGCAGTATTTT; cdr3_aa: CASSLSPGGADTQYF
clone_size: once; cdr3_length: 15; j_call: TRBJ1-6; v_call: TRBV25-1; d_call: -; cdr3_nt: TGTGCCAGCAGTGAATTCGAGGTCTTCGATTCACCCCTCCACTTT; cdr3_aa: CASSEFEVFDSPLHF
clone_size: once; cdr3_length: 16; j_call: TRBJ2-1; v_call: TRBV7-2; d_call: -; cdr3_nt: TGTGCCAGCAGCTTAGGTAGGGGGAGGGGGAGCAATGAGCAGTTCTTC; cdr3_aa: CASSLGRGRGSNEQFF
clone_size: -; cdr3_length: 14; j_call: TRBJ1-1; v_call: TRBV7-2; d_call: -; cdr3_nt: TGTGCCAGCAGCTTTGAAAGATCAGGGACTGAAGCTTTCTTT; cdr3_aa: CASSFERSGTEAFF
clone_size: few; cdr3_length: 14; j_call: TRBJ2-3; v_call: TRBV6-5; d_call: TRBD2; cdr3_nt: TGTGCCAGCAGTTCCGGACTAGCGGGAGATACGCAGTATTTT; cdr3_aa: CASSSGLAGDTQYF
clone_size: few; cdr3_length: 12; j_call: TRBJ1-4; v_call: TRBV5-6; d_call: -; cdr3_nt: TGTGCCAGCAGCTTAAGACAGGAAAAACTGTTTTTT; cdr3_aa: CASSLRQEKLFF
clone_size: -; cdr3_length: 12; j_call: TRBJ1-1; v_call: TRBV7-9; d_call: -; cdr3_nt: TGTGCCAGCAGCGCCTCCAGCGCTGAAGCTTTCTTT; cdr3_aa: CASSASSAEAFF
clone_size: -; cdr3_length: 15; j_call: TRBJ2-3; v_call: TRBV5-1; d_call: TRBD2; cdr3_nt: TGCGCCAGCAGCTCGGGCGGGGGGGGCACAGATACGCAGTATTTT; cdr3_aa: CASSSGGGGTDTQYF
clone_size: -; cdr3_length: 13; j_call: TRBJ2-2; v_call: TRBV4-1; d_call: -; cdr3_nt: TGCGCCAGCAGACTCGGTCCCCCCGGGGAGCTGTTTTTT; cdr3_aa: CASRLGPPGELFF
clone_size: -; cdr3_length: 16; j_call: TRBJ1-6; v_call: TRBV6-4; d_call: -; cdr3_nt: TGTGCCAGCAGTGCTTTCGCGACAGGCAATAATTCACCCCTCCACTTT; cdr3_aa: CASSAFATGNNSPLHF
clone_size: -; cdr3_length: 12; j_call: TRBJ2-5; v_call: TRBV30; d_call: -; cdr3_nt: TGTGCCTGGACCGGAGGAGGAGAGACCCAGTACTTC; cdr3_aa: CAWTGGGETQYF
clone_size: -; cdr3_length: 16; j_call: TRBJ2-3; v_call: TRBV7-3; d_call: TRBD2; cdr3_nt: TGTGCCAGCAGCCCCCTAGCGGGGGGGAGGGCAGATACGCAGTATTTT; cdr3_aa: CASSPLAGGRADTQYF
clone_size: -; cdr3_length: 15; j_call: TRBJ2-7; v_call: TRBV7-2; d_call: TRBD1; cdr3_nt: TGTGCCAGCGCTCGACCGGGACAGGGTTCCTACGAGCAGTACTTC; cdr3_aa: CASARPGQGSYEQYF
clone_size: once; cdr3_length: 16; j_call: TRBJ1-1; v_call: TRBV5-4; d_call: TRBD1; cdr3_nt: TGTGCCAGCAGCTTAGGGGGACAGGGTGTGAACACTGAAGCTTTCTTT; cdr3_aa: CASSLGGQGVNTEAFF
clone_size: -; cdr3_length: 13; j_call: TRBJ1-2; v_call: TRBV5-1; d_call: -; cdr3_nt: TGCGCCAGCAGATTCGACAGTACTTATGGCTACACCTTC; cdr3_aa: CASRFDSTYGYTF
clone_size: few; cdr3_length: 11; j_call: TRBJ1-1; v_call: TRBV6-1; d_call: -; cdr3_nt: TGTGCCAGCAGTGAAGCGGGAGGGGCTTTCTTT; cdr3_aa: CASSEAGGAFF
clone_size: -; cdr3_length: 11; j_call: TRBJ1-2; v_call: TRBV6-1; d_call: -; cdr3_nt: TGTGCCAGCGAAAGGGAGATCGGCTACACCTTC; cdr3_aa: CASEREIGYTF
clone_size: few; cdr3_length: 14; j_call: TRBJ1-1; v_call: TRBV4-1; d_call: -; cdr3_nt: TGCGCCAGCAGCCATCAGGCAGGGAACACTGAAGCTTTCTTT; cdr3_aa: CASSHQAGNTEAFF
clone_size: -; cdr3_length: 11; j_call: TRBJ1-4; v_call: TRBV28; d_call: -; cdr3_nt: TGTGGCCCCCTTGCCTACGGGGAACTGTTTTTT; cdr3_aa: CGPLAYGELFF
clone_size: -; cdr3_length: 19; j_call: TRBJ2-6; v_call: TRBV7-2; d_call: TRBD2; cdr3_nt: TGTGCCAGCAGCCCCAGGCCCAGCGGGGGCCCCTCTGGGGCCAACGTCCTGACTTTC; cdr3_aa: CASSPRPSGGPSGANVLTF
clone_size: -; cdr3_length: 13; j_call: TRBJ1-2; v_call: TRBV2; d_call: -; cdr3_nt: TGTGCCAGCAGTGTTATCAGGGATTATGGCTACACCTTC; cdr3_aa: CASSVIRDYGYTF
clone_size: -; cdr3_length: 11; j_call: TRBJ2-5; v_call: TRBV29-1; d_call: -; cdr3_nt: TGCAGCGTTTCCGACGGGGAGACCCAGTACTTC; cdr3_aa: CSVSDGETQYF
clone_size: few; cdr3_length: 15; j_call: TRBJ1-4; v_call: TRBV28; d_call: -; cdr3_nt: TGTGCCAGCAGTCTGACACAGGGCCAAGGTGAAAAACTGTTTTTT; cdr3_aa: CASSLTQGQGEKLFF
clone_size: -; cdr3_length: 13; j_call: TRBJ2-2; v_call: TRBV6-5; d_call: -; cdr3_nt: TGTGCCAGCATCCCCGTTGACACCGGGGAGCTGTTTTTT; cdr3_aa: CASIPVDTGELFF
clone_size: -; cdr3_length: 13; j_call: TRBJ1-2; v_call: TRBV5-8; d_call: -; cdr3_nt: TGTGCCAGCAGCTTCGGCGGGAACTATGGCTACACCTTC; cdr3_aa: CASSFGGNYGYTF
clone_size: few; cdr3_length: 17; j_call: TRBJ2-6; v_call: TRBV2; d_call: -; cdr3_nt: TGTGCCAGCAGTGACGGGCCGGGGGACTCTGGGGCCAACGTCCTGACTTTC; cdr3_aa: CASSDGPGDSGANVLTF
clone_size: -; cdr3_length: 11; j_call: TRBJ2-5; v_call: TRBV6-5; d_call: -; cdr3_nt: TGTGCCAGCAGTGAAGGGGGGACCCAGTACTTC; cdr3_aa: CASSEGGTQYF
clone_size: -; cdr3_length: 16; j_call: TRBJ1-2; v_call: TRBV6-5; d_call: -; cdr3_nt: TGTGCCAGCAGCTACCAGCGACAGTCAACACTCTATGGCTACACCTTC; cdr3_aa: CASSYQRQSTLYGYTF
clone_size: -; cdr3_length: 14; j_call: TRBJ2-1; v_call: TRBV10-3; d_call: TRBD2; cdr3_nt: TGTGCCATCAGTGGGACTAGCGGGGGGAATGAGCAGTTCTTC; cdr3_aa: CAISGTSGGNEQFF
clone_size: -; cdr3_length: 15; j_call: TRBJ1-3; v_call: TRBV5-1; d_call: TRBD1; cdr3_nt: TGCGCCAGCAGCTTAGCCGGACAGGGGTTGAGCACCATATATTTT; cdr3_aa: CASSLAGQGLSTIYF
clone_size: -; cdr3_length: 13; j_call: TRBJ1-5; v_call: TRBV4-1; d_call: -; cdr3_nt: TGCGCCAGCAGCGTACAACAGGGCCAGCCCCAGCATTTT; cdr3_aa: CASSVQQGQPQHF
clone_size: once; cdr3_length: 18; j_call: TRBJ1-4; v_call: TRBV10-3; d_call: TRBD1; cdr3_nt: TGTGCCATCAGTGGTGAGGCGACAGGGGCGACAACTAATGAAAAACTGTTTTTT; cdr3_aa: CAISGEATGATTNEKLFF
clone_size: -; cdr3_length: 14; j_call: TRBJ1-2; v_call: TRBV5-5; d_call: -; cdr3_nt: TGTGCCAGCAGCAGGACACCGGGAGGCTATGGCTACACCTTC; cdr3_aa: CASSRTPGGYGYTF
clone_size: -; cdr3_length: 15; j_call: TRBJ2-7; v_call: TRBV7-9; d_call: TRBD1; cdr3_nt: TGTGCCAGCAGCTTTCGGGACAGGGTGGGTTACGAGCAGTACTTC; cdr3_aa: CASSFRDRVGYEQYF
clone_size: -; cdr3_length: 15; j_call: TRBJ2-7; v_call: TRBV2; d_call: TRBD1; cdr3_nt: TGTGCCAGCAGTCGGGACAGGGCCGATCGATACGAGCAGTACTTC; cdr3_aa: CASSRDRADRYEQYF
clone_size: -; cdr3_length: 15; j_call: TRBJ1-1; v_call: TRBV10-3; d_call: -; cdr3_nt: TGTGCCATCAGTGGTGCAGGGTCGTTTAACACTGAAGCTTTCTTT; cdr3_aa: CAISGAGSFNTEAFF
clone_size: -; cdr3_length: 15; j_call: TRBJ1-4; v_call: TRBV7-9; d_call: TRBD1; cdr3_nt: TGTGCCAGCAGCCCAGGGACAGGAGGGGGGAAAAAACTGTTTTTT; cdr3_aa: CASSPGTGGGKKLFF
clone_size: few; cdr3_length: 14; j_call: TRBJ2-7; v_call: TRBV7-2; d_call: -; cdr3_nt: TGTGCCAGCAGCCCCTCTATACCCTCCTACGAGCAGTACTTC; cdr3_aa: CASSPSIPSYEQYF
clone_size: -; cdr3_length: 15; j_call: TRBJ2-7; v_call: TRBV5-4; d_call: TRBD2; cdr3_nt: TGTGCCAGCAGCGGACGACTAGCGGACTCCTACGAGCAGTACTTC; cdr3_aa: CASSGRLADSYEQYF
clone_size: -; cdr3_length: 14; j_call: TRBJ2-3; v_call: TRBV5-1; d_call: -; cdr3_nt: TGCGCCAGCAGCGTCGGGTCCGACACAGATACGCAGTATTTT; cdr3_aa: CASSVGSDTDTQYF
clone_size: -; cdr3_length: 12; j_call: TRBJ1-2; v_call: TRBV7-2; d_call: -; cdr3_nt: TGTGCCAGCAGCTTAAGGGGGTATGGCTACACCTTC; cdr3_aa: CASSLRGYGYTF